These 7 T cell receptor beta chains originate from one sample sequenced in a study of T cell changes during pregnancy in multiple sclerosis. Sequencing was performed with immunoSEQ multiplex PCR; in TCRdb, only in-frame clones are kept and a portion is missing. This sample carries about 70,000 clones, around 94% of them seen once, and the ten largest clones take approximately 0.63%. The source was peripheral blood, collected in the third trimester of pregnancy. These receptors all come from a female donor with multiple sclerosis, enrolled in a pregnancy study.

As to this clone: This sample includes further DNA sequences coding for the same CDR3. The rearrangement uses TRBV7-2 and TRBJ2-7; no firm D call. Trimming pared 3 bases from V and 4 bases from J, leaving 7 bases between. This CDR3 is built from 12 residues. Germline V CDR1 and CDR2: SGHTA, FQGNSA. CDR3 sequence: CASSFSTYEQYF. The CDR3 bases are TGTGCCAGCAGCTTTAGTACTTACGAGCAGTACTTC. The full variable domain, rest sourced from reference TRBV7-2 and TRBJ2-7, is GAGVSQSPSNKVTEKGKDVELRCDPISGHTALYWYRQSLGQGLEFLIYFQGNSAPDKSGLPSDRFSAERTGGSVSTLTIQRTQQEDSAVYLCASSFSTYEQYFGPGTRLTVT.

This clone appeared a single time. The CDR3 spells CASSYTGTGYEQYF. CDR3 DNA sequence: TGTGCCAGCAGTTACACGGGGACAGGGTACGAGCAGTACTTC. V gene TRBV6-5 combines with J gene TRBJ2-7; 9 bases line up with TRBD1. CDR1 is MNHEY and CDR2 is SVGAGI in the germline V gene. V was clipped by 2 bases and J by 4 bases; unmatched bases: 3. The CDR3 is 14 residues long.

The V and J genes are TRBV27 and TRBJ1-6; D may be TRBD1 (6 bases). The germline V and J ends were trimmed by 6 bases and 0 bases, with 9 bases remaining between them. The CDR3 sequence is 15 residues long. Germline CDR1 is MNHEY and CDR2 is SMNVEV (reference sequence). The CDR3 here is CASSTGSSYNSPLHF. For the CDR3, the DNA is TGTGCCAGCAGCACAGGGAGCTCCTATAATTCACCCCTCCACTTT.

The CDR3 here is CASSQDGRVGEQFF. The CDR3 nucleotides are TGTGCCAGCAGCCAAGACGGCAGGGTGGGTGAGCAGTTCTTC. The chain carries TRBV14 and TRBJ2-1, with D perhaps TRBD1 (5 bases). The CDR3 totals 14 residues. Deletions cut 0 bases from V and 9 bases from J, with 12 bases between. Germline values: CDR1 SGHDN, CDR2 FVKESK.

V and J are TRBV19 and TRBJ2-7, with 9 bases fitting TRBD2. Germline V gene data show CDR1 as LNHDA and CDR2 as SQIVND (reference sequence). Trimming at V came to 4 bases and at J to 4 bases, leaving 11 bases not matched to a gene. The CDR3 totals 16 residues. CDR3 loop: CASSKISGGHWYEQYF. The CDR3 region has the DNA TGTGCCAGTAGTAAGATTAGCGGGGGCCATTGGTACGAGCAGTACTTC.

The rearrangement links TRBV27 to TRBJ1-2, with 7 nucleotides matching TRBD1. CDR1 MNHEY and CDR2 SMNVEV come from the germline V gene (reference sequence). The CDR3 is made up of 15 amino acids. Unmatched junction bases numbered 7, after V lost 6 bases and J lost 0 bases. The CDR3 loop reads CASSLTGATNYGYTF. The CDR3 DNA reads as TGTGCCAGCAGCCTAACAGGGGCCACTAACTATGGCTACACCTTC.

The CDR3 nucleotides read TGTGCCAGTAGTCGGGAGAGCTCCTACGAGCAGTACTTC. It yields the protein CASSRESSYEQYF. The J gene is TRBJ2-7, the V gene TRBV19; tentatively, D is TRBD2 (6 bases). Germline values: CDR1 LNHDA, CDR2 SQIVND (reference sequence). Trimming took off 5 bases at V and 0 bases at J, with 8 bases between the two ends. This CDR3 has 13 amino acids.